This T cell receptor beta chain is drawn from a study of patients and donors after allogeneic stem cell transplantation. A single record per CDR3 protein comes from TCRdb applying MiXCR to the RT-PCR reads. The data contain roughly 940,000 distinct CDR3 sequences, roughly 17% of them singletons. The CDR3 consists of 12 residues. The V and J ends lost 11 bases and 3 bases, in that order; junction bases with no gene match: 5. Germline V gene data show CDR1 as SNHLY and CDR2 as FYNNEI. The clonotype comes from a human donor who was either an allogeneic HSCT recipient or a stem cell or donor lymphocyte infusion donor (not recorded which). It is not recorded whose cells these are; they may come from a transplant donor. Sequencing was carried out using blood, either unsorted or a sorted T cell fraction (not recorded which). The genes are TRBV2 and TRBJ1-1; 8 bases align to TRBD1. CDR3 DNA sequence: TGTGCCCTGGGACAGGAAGACACTGAAGCTTTCTTT. Translated: CALGQEDTEAFF.